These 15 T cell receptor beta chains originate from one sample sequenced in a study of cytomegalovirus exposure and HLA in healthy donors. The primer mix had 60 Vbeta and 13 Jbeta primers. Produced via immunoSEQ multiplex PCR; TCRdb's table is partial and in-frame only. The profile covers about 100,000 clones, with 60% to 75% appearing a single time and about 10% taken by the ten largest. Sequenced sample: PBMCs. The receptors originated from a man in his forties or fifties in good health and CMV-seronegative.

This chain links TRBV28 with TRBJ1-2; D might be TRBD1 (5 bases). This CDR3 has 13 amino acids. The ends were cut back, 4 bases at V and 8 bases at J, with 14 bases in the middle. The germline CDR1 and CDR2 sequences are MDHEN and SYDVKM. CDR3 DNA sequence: TGTGCCAGCAGTTCCTACCGGACAAACGGCTACACCTTC. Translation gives CASSSYRTNGYTF.

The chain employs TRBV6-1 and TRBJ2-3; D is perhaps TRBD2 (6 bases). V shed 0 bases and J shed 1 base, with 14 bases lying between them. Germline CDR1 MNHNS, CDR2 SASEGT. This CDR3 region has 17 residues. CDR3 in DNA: TGTGCCAGCAGTGAAGCGCTGGCCGGAGGGGGCACAGATACGCAGTATTTT. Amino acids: CASSEALAGGGTDTQYF.

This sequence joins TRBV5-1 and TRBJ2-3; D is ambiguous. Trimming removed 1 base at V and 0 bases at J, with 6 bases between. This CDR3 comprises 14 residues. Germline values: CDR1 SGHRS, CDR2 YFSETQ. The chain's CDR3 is CASSLSSSTDTQYF. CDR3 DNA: TGCGCCAGCAGCTTGTCCTCTAGCACAGATACGCAGTATTTT.

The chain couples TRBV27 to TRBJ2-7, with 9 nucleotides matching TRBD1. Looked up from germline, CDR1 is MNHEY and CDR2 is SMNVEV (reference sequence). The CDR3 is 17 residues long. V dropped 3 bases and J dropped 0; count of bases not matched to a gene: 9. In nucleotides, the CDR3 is TGTGCCAGCAGTTTGAACTCACAGGGGGCGAGCTCCTACGAGCAGTACTTC. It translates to CASSLNSQGASSYEQYF.

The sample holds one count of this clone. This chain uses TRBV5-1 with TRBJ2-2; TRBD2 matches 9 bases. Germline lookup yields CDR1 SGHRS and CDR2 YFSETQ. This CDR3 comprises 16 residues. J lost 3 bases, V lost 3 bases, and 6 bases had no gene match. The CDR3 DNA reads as TGCGCCAGCAGCTGGAGCGGGGGGACGGACACCGGGGAGCTGTTTTTT. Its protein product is CASSWSGGTDTGELFF.

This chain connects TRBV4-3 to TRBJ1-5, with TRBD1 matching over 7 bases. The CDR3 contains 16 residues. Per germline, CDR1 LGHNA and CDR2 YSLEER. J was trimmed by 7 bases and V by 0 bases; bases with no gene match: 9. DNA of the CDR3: TGCGCCAGCAGCCAAGACCTGACAGGGTACGGGCAGCCCCAGCATTTT. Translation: CASSQDLTGYGQPQHF.

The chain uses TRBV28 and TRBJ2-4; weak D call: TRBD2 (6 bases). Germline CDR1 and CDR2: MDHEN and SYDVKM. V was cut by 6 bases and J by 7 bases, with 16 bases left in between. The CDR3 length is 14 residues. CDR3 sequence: CASSPRGRVNIQYF. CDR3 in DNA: TGTGCCAGCAGCCCCCGGGGGAGAGTGAACATTCAGTACTTC.

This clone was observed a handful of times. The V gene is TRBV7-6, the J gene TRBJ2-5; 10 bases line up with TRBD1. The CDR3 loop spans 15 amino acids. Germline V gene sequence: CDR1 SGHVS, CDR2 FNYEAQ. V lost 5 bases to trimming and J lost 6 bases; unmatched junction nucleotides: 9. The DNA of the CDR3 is TGTGCCAGCAGCGACTCCGGGACAGGGGTTCAGACCCAGTACTTC. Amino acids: CASSDSGTGVQTQYF.

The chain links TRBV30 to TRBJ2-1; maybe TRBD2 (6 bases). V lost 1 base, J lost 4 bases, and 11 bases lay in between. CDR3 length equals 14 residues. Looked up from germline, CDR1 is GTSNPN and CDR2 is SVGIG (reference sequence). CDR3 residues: CAWSAMRGYNEQFF. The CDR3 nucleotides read TGTGCCTGGAGTGCAATGCGGGGTTACAATGAGCAGTTCTTC.

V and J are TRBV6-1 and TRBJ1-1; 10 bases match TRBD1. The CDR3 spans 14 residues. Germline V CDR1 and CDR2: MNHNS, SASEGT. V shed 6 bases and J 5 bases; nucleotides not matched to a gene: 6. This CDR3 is CASSAGTGETEAFF. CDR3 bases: TGTGCCAGCAGCGCCGGGACAGGGGAGACTGAAGCTTTCTTT.

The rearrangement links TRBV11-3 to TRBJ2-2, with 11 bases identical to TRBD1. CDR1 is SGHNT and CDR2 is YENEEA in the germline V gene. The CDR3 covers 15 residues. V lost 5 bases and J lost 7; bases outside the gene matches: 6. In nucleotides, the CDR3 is TGTGCCAGCAGCACGGGACAGGGGGTTATCGGGGAGCTGTTTTTT. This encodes CASSTGQGVIGELFF.

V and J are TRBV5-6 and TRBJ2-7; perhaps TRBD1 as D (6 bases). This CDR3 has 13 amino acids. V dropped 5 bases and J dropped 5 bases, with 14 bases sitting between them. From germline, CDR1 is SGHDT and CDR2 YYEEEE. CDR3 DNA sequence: TGTGCCAGCAGTCGGACAGATAGCGACGAGCAGTACTTC. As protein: CASSRTDSDEQYF.

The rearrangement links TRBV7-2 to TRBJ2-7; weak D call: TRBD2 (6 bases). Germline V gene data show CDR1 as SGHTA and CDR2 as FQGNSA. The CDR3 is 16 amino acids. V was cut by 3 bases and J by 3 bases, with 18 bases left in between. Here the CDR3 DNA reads TGTGCCAGCAGCTTTAGTGCACTAGTTAGCGGCTACGAGCAGTACTTC. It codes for CASSFSALVSGYEQYF.

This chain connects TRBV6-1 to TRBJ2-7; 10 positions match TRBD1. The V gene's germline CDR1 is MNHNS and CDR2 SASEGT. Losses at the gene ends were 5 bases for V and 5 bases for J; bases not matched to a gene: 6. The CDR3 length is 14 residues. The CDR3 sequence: CASSRQGAPHEQYF. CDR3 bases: TGTGCCAGCAGTCGACAGGGGGCCCCCCACGAGCAGTACTTC.

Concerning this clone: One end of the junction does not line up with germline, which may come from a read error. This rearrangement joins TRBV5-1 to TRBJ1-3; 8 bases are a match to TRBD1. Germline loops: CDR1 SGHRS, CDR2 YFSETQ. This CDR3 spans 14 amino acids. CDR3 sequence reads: CASTAGGSRNTIYF. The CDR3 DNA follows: TGCGCCAGCACGGCAGGGGGCTCTAGAAACACCATATATTTT.